These 9 T cell receptor beta chains originate from one sample sequenced in a study of T cell clonality in common variable immunodeficiency. TCRdb's copy holds only in-frame clones and misses some; the assay was immunoSEQ multiplex PCR. The sample holds tens of thousands of clones, and no clone turns up only once. The sequenced sample was peripheral blood mononuclear cells. The receptor set was obtained from a person aged 18 to 70 in good health.

There are many counts of this clone. The read halts 3 residues ahead of the CDR3 end, with the missing end drawn from the germline J gene. The chain couples TRBV20-1 to TRBJ2-3; a possible D gene is TRBD1 (6 bases). The CDR3 is made up of 13 amino acids. The germline V gene has CDR1 DFQATT and CDR2 SNEGSKA (reference sequence). Incomplete CDR3 DNA: TGCAGTGCCGTCAACAGGGTAGAGAGGACG. Its protein is CSAVNRVERT. The full CDR3 sequence reads CSAVNRVERTQYF.

This clone showed up many times. The read halts 3 residues ahead of the CDR3 end, with the missing end drawn from the germline J gene. V gene TRBV2 combines with J gene TRBJ1-2; TRBD1 matches 12 bases. This CDR3 has 15 residues. V gave up 7 bases and J gave up 4 bases; unmatched junction bases: 7. Germline V CDR1 and CDR2: SNHLY, FYNNEI. The CDR3 loop reads CASKSGTGGVYGYTF. The sequenced CDR3 bases are TGTGCCAGCAAGAGCGGGACAGGGGGCGTCTATGGC.

The sample holds many counts of this clone. The read terminates 3 residues ahead of where the CDR3 ends, so the germline J gene completes it. This chain uses TRBV9 with TRBJ2-2, with 9 bases lining up with TRBD2. The V gene's germline CDR1 is SGDLS and CDR2 YYNGEE. This CDR3 has 15 residues. Trimming at V came to 0 bases and at J to 4 bases, leaving 1 base not matched to a gene. Incomplete CDR3 DNA: TGTGCCAGCAGCGTAGGCGGGAGGGTCACCGGGGAG. This translates into CASSVGGRVTGE. The CDR3 in full is CASSVGGRVTGELFF.

The CDR3 DNA, read in part, is TGTGCCAGCAGCTCCCCAGGATCAGGGTTATTTGGAGAGACC. Its protein product is CASSSPGSGLFGET. The whole CDR3 region reads CASSSPGSGLFGETQYF. This sequence joins TRBV7-8 and TRBJ2-5, with D possibly matching TRBD1 (5 bases). Read data end 3 residues before the CDR3 end; the end is taken from the germline J gene. The CDR3 extends over 17 amino acids. V dropped 4 bases and J dropped 4 bases, with 22 bases sitting between them. The V gene's germline CDR1 is SGHVS and CDR2 FQNEAQ.

This clone was seen at least ten times. The read finishes 3 residues shy of the CDR3 end, and the germline J gene is used to complete it. The chain joins TRBV5-1 to TRBJ2-7; tentatively, D is TRBD2 (6 bases). The V gene lost 5 bases and the J gene lost 2 bases, with 8 bases spanning the gap. The CDR3 is 12 amino acids. Germline V CDR1 and CDR2: SGHRS, YFSETQ. Partial CDR3 DNA: TGCGCCAGCAGGGGGGGTGCCTACGAG. This encodes CASRGGAYE. The full CDR3 protein is CASRGGAYEQYF.

This clone was counted ten times or more. The CDR3 end lies 3 residues beyond the end of the read and is filled in from the germline J gene. This chain joins TRBV30 and TRBJ2-3; the D is unclear. Germline loops: CDR1 GTSNPN, CDR2 SVGIG (reference sequence). Trimming removed 0 bases from V and 4 bases from J, with 8 bases in between. The CDR3 is made up of 13 amino acids. The CDR3 sequence: CAWSVTAADTQYF. CDR3 DNA (partial): TGTGCCTGGAGTGTTACAGCCGCAGATACG.

The sample holds many counts of this clone. Read coverage stops 3 residues before the CDR3 terminus; the germline J gene supplies the remainder. The V gene is TRBV7-8, the J gene TRBJ2-1; 8 nucleotides match TRBD1. The CDR3 is 15 amino acids. With V trimmed by 5 bases and J by 4 bases, 7 bases remained unmatched. Germline-derived CDR1 and CDR2 are SGHVS and FQNEAQ. CDR3 residues: CASSLRDRYYNEQFF. CDR3 bases read: TGTGCCAGCAGCCTCCGGGACAGGTATTACAATGAG. The full variable domain, its missing parts supplied by reference TRBV7-8 and TRBJ2-1, is GAGVSQSPRYKVAKRGQDVALRCDPISGHVSLFWYQQALGQGPEFLTYFQNEAQLDKSGLPSDRFFAERPEGSVSTLKIQRTQQEDSAVYLCASSLRDRYYNEQFFGPGTRLTVL.

This clone has ten or more counts. The CDR3 extends 3 residues past the end of the read, so its final part is completed from the germline J gene. The chain uses TRBV20-1 and TRBJ2-3, with unresolved D. V lost 1 base and J lost 2, with 16 bases in between. CDR1 is DFQATT and CDR2 is SNEGSKA in the germline V gene (reference sequence). This CDR3 is built from 16 residues. CDR3 bases read: TGCAGTGCTAGAGGATTCGAGTGGCCGATCACAGATACG. Amino acids: CSARGFEWPITDT. The full CDR3 reads CSARGFEWPITDTQYF.

This clone was recorded many times. The CDR3 extends 3 residues past the end of the read, so its final part is completed from the germline J gene. The rearrangement joins TRBV5-6 to TRBJ2-2; 8 bases align to TRBD1. CDR1 SGHDT and CDR2 YYEEEE come from the germline V gene. The CDR3 has 15 amino acids. CDR3 bases read: TGTGCCAGCAGCTTTGACAGGGGCGGCGATTCACCG. Amino acid sequence: CASSFDRGGDSP. The full CDR3 reads CASSFDRGGDSPLFF.